Below are 28 T cell receptor beta chains sequenced from a single sample in a study of tumor and adjacent non-tumor tissue in lung cancer. No cell sorting was done before RNA was extracted from the tissue. A modified ARM-PCR protocol with three rounds of nested PCR amplified TCRbeta. TCRdb fed the multiplex PCR reads into MiXCR, producing one record per CDR3 protein. The sample has roughly 120,000 distinct CDR3 sequences; under 90% are singletons. Input material: lung tumor tissue. Every receptor here comes from a man in his sixties or seventies with non-small cell lung cancer.

This clonotype was seen once. At one of its ends the junction is not consistent with the germline gene, which may arise from a read error. The rearrangement links TRBV13 to TRBJ2-5, with 13 bases fitting TRBD2. This CDR3 is 15 amino acids long. CDR1 and CDR2 (germline): PRHDT, FYEKMQ (reference sequence). CDR3 loop: CASSCGLAGEEIQYF. The CDR3 DNA sequence: TGTGCCAGCAGCTGCGGACTAGCGGGGGAAGAGATCCAGTACTTC.

To note about this clonotype: One junction end disagrees with the germline gene, perhaps due to a read error. The chain joins TRBV11-1 to TRBJ2-6; D gene uncertain. The CDR3 loop spans 15 amino acids. The germline CDR1 and CDR2 sequences are SGHAT and FQDESV (reference sequence). The CDR3 region has the DNA TGTGCCAGCAACTTAACGCTCTCTGGGGCCAACGTCCTGACTTTC. Translation: CASNLTLSGANVLTF.

In the case of this clonotype: One junction end disagrees with the germline gene, perhaps due to a read error. The rearrangement joins TRBV6-2 or TRBV6-3 to TRBJ1-1; 7 nucleotides align to TRBD1. Germline values: CDR1 MNHEY, CDR2 SVGEGT. This CDR3 has 15 residues. The CDR3 protein is CVSSSRTGARTETFF. Written as DNA, the CDR3 is TGTGTCAGCAGCTCTCGTACAGGGGCCAGGACTGAAACTTTCTTT.

A note on this clonotype: A read error may account for a junction end that differs from germline. The rearrangement uses TRBV11-3 and TRBJ1-1, with a tentative D call TRBD1 (6 bases). The CDR3 covers 16 residues. Per the germline V gene, CDR1 is SGHNT and CDR2 is YENEEA. CDR3 sequence: CASSLNTGRMNTEAIF. The CDR3 bases are TGTGCCAGCAGCTTAAATACAGGGCGGATGAACACTGAAGCTATCTTT. The variable domain in full, with the rest retrieved from reference TRBV11-3 and TRBJ1-1, is EAGVVQSPRYKIIEKKQPVAFWCNPISGHNTLYWYLQNLGQGPELLIRYENEEAVDDSQLPKDRFSAERLKGVDSTLKIQPAELGDSAVYLCASSLNTGRMNTEAIFGQGTRLTVV.

This clonotype was counted at least ten times. A much larger clone lies one base from this, so it may be a read error. DNA for the CDR3: TGTACCAGCAGCTTAGGACAAAGCTACGAGCAGTACTTC. This codes for CTSSLGQSYEQYF. The chain links TRBV6-1 to TRBJ2-7, with D possibly being TRBD1 (5 bases). The CDR3 is 13 amino acids. From germline, CDR1 is MNHNS and CDR2 SASEGT.

A note on this clonotype: The missing conserved phenylalanine or tryptophan at the end of this CDR3 makes a read error likely. The rearrangement uses TRBV6-1 and TRBJ2-6, with D unclear. CDR1 is MNHNS and CDR2 is SASEGT in the germline V gene. This CDR3 has 13 amino acids. The CDR3 is CASGHSGVNVLTS. CDR3 DNA: TGTGCCAGCGGGCACTCTGGGGTCAACGTCCTGACTTCC.

With regard to this clonotype: At one end, the junction sequence differs from germline, possibly due to a read error. The chain is built from TRBV10-3 and TRBJ2-3; possibly TRBD1 for D (5 bases). This CDR3 comprises 13 residues. Germline V CDR1 and CDR2: ENHRY, SYGVKD. The CDR3 region has the DNA TGTGCCATCAGTGCAGGGAAGACAGATACGCAATATTTT. Its protein is CAISAGKTDTQYF.

With regard to this clonotype: Its ends do not fully match the called genes, so a read error is possible. This chain links TRBV4-1 with TRBJ1-6; 7 positions match TRBD1. The germline gives CDR1 MGHRA, CDR2 YSYEKL. The CDR3 extends over 19 amino acids. CDR3 in DNA: TGCGCCAGTAGCCAAGAGCGACAGGGCCAGGCATCCTATAATTCACCCCTCCACTTT. Residues: CASSQERQGQASYNSPLHF.

Worth noting for this clonotype: Relative to the germline gene, one junction end is altered; a read error may explain this. The V and J genes are TRBV6-5 and TRBJ1-1, with 9 bases matching TRBD1. In germline, CDR1 is MNHEY, CDR2 SVGAGI. The CDR3 is 15 residues long. CDR3 bases: TGTGTCAGCAGGGCCGGGACAGGGTTGGTCACTGAAGCTTTCTTC. It translates to CVSRAGTGLVTEAFF.

Many counts were recorded for this clonotype. The V gene is TRBV7-9, the J gene TRBJ1-1; 9 positions agree with TRBD1. This CDR3 has 16 amino acids. Germline CDR1 reads SEHNR; CDR2 reads FQNEAQ (reference sequence). Trimming took 5 bases from V and 0 from J; bases not matched to a gene: 7. DNA of the CDR3: TGTGCCAGCAGCGCCGGGACAGGGCCAATGAACACTGAAGCTTTCTTT. The encoded protein is CASSAGTGPMNTEAFF.

The V and J genes are TRBV6-5 and TRBJ1-4; no definite D call. Per germline, CDR1 MNHEY and CDR2 SVGAGI. The V end lost 8 bases, the J end lost 0 bases, and 10 bases lay between the germline ends. The CDR3 is 14 amino acids. In DNA form, the CDR3 reads TGTGCCAGCCGTTTTCGAGCAACTAATGAAAAACTGTTTTTT. Translation: CASRFRATNEKLFF.

This clonotype was detected once. This could be a read error, since a much larger clone is one nucleotide away. The rearrangement uses TRBV9 and TRBJ2-7; a weak D match, TRBD1 (6 bases). Germline V gene lookup returns CDR1 SGDLS and CDR2 YYNGEE. CDR3 length: 14 residues. This chain's CDR3 is CVSSVSGNRDEQYF. The CDR3 DNA reads as TGTGTCAGCAGCGTCTCAGGGAACAGGGACGAGCAGTACTTC.

The chain links TRBV6-2 or TRBV6-3 to TRBJ2-1, with 9 bases that match TRBD2. Trimming took 7 bases from V and 8 from J; bases not matched to a gene: 6. CDR3 length: 13 residues. CDR1 and CDR2 (germline): MNHEY, SVGEGT. Here the CDR3 reads CASKEGGRDEQFF. The CDR3 region has the DNA TGTGCCAGCAAGGAAGGCGGGAGGGATGAGCAGTTCTTC.

This clonotype was observed a single time. V usage is TRBV11-3 and J usage is TRBJ2-3; 7 bases fit TRBD2. CDR1 is SGHNT and CDR2 is YENEEA in the germline V gene. The J segment lost 3 bases and the V segment lost 8 bases, leaving 8 bases of the junction unmatched. The CDR3 length is 14 residues. The CDR3 DNA reads TGTGCCAGCGGATTAGGCGGGAGAACAGATACGCAGTATTTT. Protein product: CASGLGGRTDTQYF.

This clonotype turned up a few times. A read error is possible here, since a much larger clone lies one base away. CDR3 sequence: CASPGTDTQYF. CDR3 bases: TGTGCCAGTCCCGGCACGGATACGCAGTATTTT. J is TRBJ2-3 and V is TRBV7-9; D is ambiguous. The CDR3 spans 11 residues. In germline, CDR1 is SEHNR, CDR2 FQNEAQ (reference sequence).

For this clonotype: The junction shows a germline mismatch at one end, possibly a read error. The gene calls are TRBV29-1 and TRBJ2-7; 9 bases match TRBD2. Germline CDR1 is SQVTM and CDR2 is ANQGSEA. CDR3 length equals 14 residues. This chain's CDR3 is CSVRYLSGRNEHYF. CDR3 nucleotide sequence: TGCAGCGTAAGATATCTTAGCGGGAGAAACGAGCACTACTTC.

The rearrangement uses TRBV11-2 and TRBJ2-7, with D unclear. V was cut by 7 bases and J by 0 bases, with 16 bases left in between. The CDR3 contains 15 residues. Per germline, CDR1 SGHAT and CDR2 FQNNGV. The CDR3 here is CASIPAFMSSYEQYF. In DNA, the CDR3 is TGTGCCAGCATCCCAGCCTTTATGTCCTCCTACGAGCAGTACTTC.

Points on this clonotype: One end of the junction is discordant with germline, which a read error may explain. J is TRBJ1-1 and V is TRBV29-1, with D maybe TRBD1 (6 bases). The CDR3 is 14 residues long. Germline CDR1 SQVTM, CDR2 ANQGSEA. The CDR3 loop is CSVELGAAGTEASF. CDR3 DNA sequence: TGCAGCGTTGAACTGGGGGCTGCTGGCACTGAAGCTTCCTTT.

Regarding this clonotype: An end of the junction does not agree with germline; a read error may underlie this. This chain uses TRBV6-5 with TRBJ1-2, with TRBD1 identical over 8 bases. This CDR3 region has 13 residues. CDR1 is MNHEY and CDR2 is SVGAGI in the germline V gene. The CDR3 sequence is CASSYLQGDGYTF. DNA of the CDR3: TGTGCCAGCAGTTACTTACAGGGGGATGGCTATACCTTC.

This chain uses TRBV10-1 with TRBJ2-1; 8 bases fit TRBD2. V trimming: 6 bases; J trimming: 13 bases; junction bases outside the gene matches: 14. The CDR3 spans 14 residues. Germline values: CDR1 WNHNN, CDR2 SYGVQD (reference sequence). DNA of the CDR3: TGCGCCAGCAGCCCCTTCCGGGGGGGCTTTGAACAGTTCTTC. Translating it yields CASSPFRGGFEQFF.

A word on this clonotype: Here the CDR3 omits its conserved ending phenylalanine or tryptophan, so a read error is the likely source. The chain has TRBV4-3 and TRBJ2-1; tentative D call: TRBD2 (5 bases). CDR1 and CDR2 from the germline V gene are LGHNA and YSLEER. This CDR3 has 17 residues. The CDR3 DNA sequence: TGCGCCGGCAGCCAAGACCCAGCGGAAGCTGAATACAATGAGCAGTTCCTC. This translates into CAGSQDPAEAEYNEQFL.

This clonotype occurred once. At one boundary the junction diverges from the germline segment, which might be a read error. The rearrangement links TRBV12-3 or TRBV12-4 to TRBJ2-7; TRBD2 matches at 9 bases. The CDR3 loop spans 15 amino acids. The DNA of the CDR3 is TGTGCCAGCGGTTTAGCTTCTAGCGGGAACTACGAGCAGTACTTC. The encoded protein is CASGLASSGNYEQYF.

For this clonotype: A much larger clone lies one base from this, so it may be a read error. The rearrangement links TRBV28 to TRBJ2-7; 9 bases fit TRBD2. V lost 5 bases to trimming and J lost 4 bases; unmatched junction nucleotides: 9. The germline gives CDR1 MDHEN, CDR2 SYDVKM. This CDR3 region has 15 residues. The CDR3 loop reads CASSQNSGSLYEQYF. The CDR3 DNA reads as TGTGCCAGCAGTCAGAATAGCGGGAGTCTTTACGAGCAGTACTTC.

This clonotype appeared a few times. At one end, the junction sequence differs from germline, possibly due to a read error. This chain joins TRBV18 and TRBJ1-3, with a tentative D call TRBD1 (6 bases). The CDR3 has 18 amino acids. In germline, CDR1 is KGHSH, CDR2 LQKENI. CDR3 in DNA: TGTGCCAGTTCACCATCGGGACAACTGACGCTCTCTGGAAACACCATATATTTT. As protein: CASSPSGQLTLSGNTIYF.

With respect to this clonotype: At one end, the junction sequence differs from germline, possibly due to a read error. V and J are TRBV10-3 and TRBJ2-6; TRBD2 is a possible D gene (6 bases). The CDR3 covers 20 residues. Per the germline V gene, CDR1 is ENHRY and CDR2 is SYGVKD. The CDR3 is CAFSESMEGTHTSGANVLTF. In nucleotides, the CDR3 is TGTGCCTTCAGTGAGTCGATGGAGGGAACTCATACCTCTGGGGCCAACGTCCTGACTTTC.

In DNA form, the CDR3 reads TGTGCCAGCAGTGCTTTGTGGGGGGAAAGCCTATACGAGCAGTACTTC. Encoded protein: CASSALWGESLYEQYF. V usage is TRBV6-1 and J usage is TRBJ2-7; a possible D gene is TRBD2 (6 bases). Trimming removed 4 bases from V and 4 bases from J, with 20 bases in between. Germline V gene sequence: CDR1 MNHNS, CDR2 SASEGT. The CDR3 is made up of 16 amino acids.

Concerning this clonotype: One end of the junction fails to match germline, which may point to a read error. The chain uses TRBV7-9 and TRBJ1-5, with no clear D. Germline V gives CDR1 SEHNR, CDR2 FQNEAQ (reference sequence). CDR3 size: 15 residues. CDR3 DNA: TGTGACAGCAGCCTAGAATCAGGAATGAATCAGTCCCAGCATTTT. Translated, it gives CDSSLESGMNQSQHF.

On this clonotype: Just one base apart from a much larger clone, this may be a read error. The chain joins TRBV12-3 or TRBV12-4 to TRBJ2-7, with TRBD1 matching over 8 bases. The V segment lost 7 bases and the J segment 7 bases; nucleotides outside the gene matches: 18. The length of the CDR3 is 16 residues. This CDR3 reads CASNPPGGAAGWEQYF. The CDR3 bases are TGTGCCAGCAACCCCCCAGGGGGCGCGGCTGGCTGGGAGCAGTACTTC.